A single T cell receptor (beta chain) is shown here with its context. The antigen remains undetermined. Germline assignment: CDR1 SQVTM and CDR2 ANQGSEA. This CDR3 has 14 residues. Trimming left V 5 bases short and J 8 bases short, with 22 bases between. The data belong to a study of graft-versus-host responses after intestinal transplantation. Overall study results and limits: Some patients had graft-donor T cell macrochimerism. In their allografts, the ratios of graft-versus-host to host-versus-graft T cell clones were high.

Assay used: immunoSEQ multiplex PCR; TCRdb lists only in-frame clones, some missing. The table records about 130,000 clones, nearly 95% of them present only once. This sequence joins TRBV29-1 and TRBJ2-7; D is unclear. This specimen was unstimulated CD4+ T cells sorted from spleen or lymph node cells, taken before intestinal transplant. This clonotype was obtained from a human donor who received an intestinal transplant. CDR3 sequence: CSVLPGTRLGKQYF. The CDR3, as DNA: TGCAGCGTTCTGCCAGGAACCCGACTCGGCAAGCAGTACTTC.